These T cell receptor beta chains were read from a single sample in a study of cytomegalovirus exposure and HLA in healthy donors. The table came from immunoSEQ multiplex PCR; TCRdb's copy has only in-frame clones and leaves some out. The sample shows about 220,000 clones, around 80% of them seen only once. Sequenced sample: PBMCs. The receptor source for this set is a boy aged 2 to 9 in good health and CMV-seronegative. Both conserved end residues are trimmed from each CDR3.

V gene,CDR3 protein
TRBV5-1,ASSFGLAGVGYEQY
TRBV4-1,ASSGGGLAGPTDTQY
TRBV7-7,ASSLAYGQPQH
TRBV29-1,SVDGTGGLAEAF
TRBV5-6,ASSLALAGGQETQY
TRBV9,ASSWGTGQPGANVLT
TRBV9,ASSVEAGRGGRETQY
TRBV9,ASSAPSGDEQF
TRBV4-1,ASSQLPGRDTEAF
TRBV9,ASSVNTGSSYEQY
TRBV19,ATIKAGGNTGELF
TRBV29-1,SVAAGQTNTGELF
TRBV10-3,ATSNRAYEQY
TRBV5-6,ASSLGRAEAF
TRBV10-3,AISESAGQGNQPQH
TRBV15,ATSRDSGFNTGELF
TRBV4-1,ASSQVGQGVDEQY
TRBV6-1,ASSYSEAF
TRBV19,ASSPQAIGGNTIY
TRBV7-8,ASSWGADTQY
TRBV19,ASSTPEGTGTLDYGYT
TRBV2,ASSSGLNQPQH
TRBV6-1,ASKTAVHYEQY
TRBV19,ASSMGRGTTDTQY
TRBV11-2,ASSLVPLEITDTQY
TRBV5-1,ASSAGQWNEKLF
TRBV7-9,ASDPGQSHYEQY
TRBV6-6,ASSYYPAGAKNIQY
TRBV6-1,ASSEELGLRYGYT
TRBV15,ATSRDSPLAQGYEQY
TRBV5-1,ASSSPEGASYEQY